This T cell receptor beta chain was captured by sequencing in a study of blood T cell repertoires in COVID-19. Germline V CDR1 and CDR2: LNHDA, SQIVND (reference sequence). CDR3 length equals 15 residues. The junction had 12 bases not matched to a gene; V was cut back by 5 bases and J by 5 bases. Assay used: immunoSEQ multiplex PCR; TCRdb lists only in-frame clones, some missing. The sample carries 200,000 to 250,000 clones, approximately 80% recorded once. J is TRBJ2-7 and V is TRBV19; 7 nucleotides align to TRBD1. Sequencing used peripheral blood. The TCR sequence derives from a woman of 80 years or more with COVID-19, enrolled during active disease. The CDR3 region has the DNA TGTGCCAGTAGTTTGACAGGGCAATTCGGTAACGAGCAGTACTTC. It codes for CASSLTGQFGNEQYF.